A single sample gave rise to the 21 T cell receptor beta chains below, sequenced in a study of blood T cell repertoires in COVID-19. Assay used: immunoSEQ multiplex PCR; TCRdb lists only in-frame clones, some missing. Seen here are some 200,000 clones, 70% to 85% observed once, and the top ten hold roughly 7.8%. Source material: peripheral blood. Source of these receptors: a woman older than 75 with COVID-19, enrolled during active disease.

The V gene is TRBV10-1, the J gene TRBJ2-7; TRBD1 is a possible D gene (5 bases). Germline V lookup: CDR1 WNHNN, CDR2 SYGVQD (reference sequence). Trimming left V 2 bases short and J 4 bases short, with 6 bases between. The CDR3 contains 12 residues. The CDR3 protein is CASSEPGYEQYF. CDR3 bases: TGCGCCAGCAGTGAGCCAGGGTACGAGCAGTACTTC.

This chain joins TRBV19 and TRBJ2-3; D may be TRBD2 (5 bases). This CDR3 has 15 residues. From germline, CDR1 is LNHDA and CDR2 SQIVND (reference sequence). Trimming removed 7 bases from V and 4 bases from J, with 18 bases in between. CDR3 sequence reads: CASKSQLSGPDTQYF. In DNA form, the CDR3 reads TGTGCCAGTAAGAGTCAACTAAGCGGCCCAGATACGCAGTATTTT. The variable domain in full, with the rest retrieved from reference TRBV19 and TRBJ2-3, is DGGITQSPKYLFRKEGQNVTLSCEQNLNHDAMYWYRQDPGQGLRLIYYSQIVNDFQKGDIAEGYSVSREKKESFPLTVTSAQKNPTAFYLCASKSQLSGPDTQYFGPGTRLTVL.

This chain joins TRBV6-5 and TRBJ2-7; 9 nucleotides line up with TRBD2. Trimming cost V 0 bases and J 3 bases; bases outside gene matches: 3. Germline CDR1 is MNHEY and CDR2 is SVGAGI. The CDR3 covers 15 residues. CDR3 nucleotide sequence: TGTGCCAGCAGTTACTCTTTGACTAGCGGCTACGAGCAGTACTTC. This codes for CASSYSLTSGYEQYF.

The gene calls are TRBV13 and TRBJ2-2; D might be TRBD1 (6 bases). The V gene lost 5 bases and the J gene lost 7 bases, with 14 bases spanning the gap. This CDR3 has 14 residues. The germline CDR1 and CDR2 sequences are PRHDT and FYEKMQ (reference sequence). Written as DNA, the CDR3 is TGTGCCAGCAGCCAAGGGGGTATAGGCGGGGAGCTGTTTTTT. It encodes CASSQGGIGGELFF.

Points on this clone: The junction differs from germline at one of its ends, possibly a read error. The chain links TRBV7-7 to TRBJ2-3, with 13 bases aligning to TRBD2. CDR1 is SSHAT, CDR2 FNYEAQ, per germline (reference sequence). The CDR3 length is 15 residues. The DNA of the CDR3 is TGTGCTAGCAGCTCCGGGACTAGCGGGACCAATACGCAGTATTTT. Amino acids: CASSSGTSGTNTQYF.

The chain has TRBV5-1 and TRBJ2-5, with a tentative D call TRBD2 (6 bases). Germline CDR1 reads SGHRS; CDR2 reads YFSETQ. This CDR3 contains 15 residues. Trimming cost V 2 bases and J 7 bases, with 18 bases left between them. The CDR3 nucleotides read TGCGCCAGCAGCTTCGAAGCGGGTCGACGGGCGACCCAGTACTTC. This encodes CASSFEAGRRATQYF.

The rearrangement uses TRBV6-6 and TRBJ1-2; D gene unclear. The CDR3 contains 14 residues. Germline V gene lookup returns CDR1 MNHNY and CDR2 SVGAGI (reference sequence). V was cut by 0 bases and J by 4 bases, with 9 bases left in between. CDR3 nucleotide sequence: TGTGCCAGCAGTTACTCGCAAAGCCCCTATGGCTACACCTTC. Protein product: CASSYSQSPYGYTF.

CDR3 sequence: CASSLAPDQPQHF. CDR3 in DNA: TGCGCCAGCAGCTTGGCCCCTGATCAGCCCCAGCATTTT. This chain joins TRBV5-1 and TRBJ1-5; D is uncertain. CDR3 length: 13 amino acids. The V gene's germline CDR1 is SGHRS and CDR2 YFSETQ. V was trimmed by 0 bases and J by 5 bases, leaving 6 bases between them.

On this clone itself: Other DNA variants within this sample encode the same CDR3. The CDR3 spells CASSSQGGGTEAFF. In nucleotides, the CDR3 is TGCGCCAGCAGCTCACAGGGCGGTGGGACTGAAGCTTTCTTT. The chain recombines TRBV5-1 with TRBJ1-1; D may be TRBD1 (6 bases). The CDR3 is made up of 14 amino acids. Germline values: CDR1 SGHRS, CDR2 YFSETQ. V lost 3 bases, J lost 5 bases, and 14 bases lay in between.

The chain is built from TRBV27 and TRBJ1-1; maybe TRBD1 (6 bases). The CDR3 is 12 amino acids. CDR1 and CDR2 from the germline V gene are MNHEY and SMNVEV (reference sequence). Deletions cut 6 bases from V and 7 bases from J, with 12 bases between. The CDR3 region is CASSTTGLEAFF. CDR3 nucleotide sequence: TGTGCCAGCAGCACGACAGGTCTTGAAGCTTTCTTT.

This chain connects TRBV5-1 to TRBJ2-7; 10 bases are a match to TRBD1. The CDR3 extends over 16 amino acids. V gave up 3 bases and J gave up 5 bases; unmatched junction bases: 11. Germline V gene sequence: CDR1 SGHRS, CDR2 YFSETQ. This CDR3 reads CASSSPGTGVPHEQYF. The DNA for the CDR3 is TGCGCCAGCAGCTCTCCCGGGACAGGGGTCCCCCACGAGCAGTACTTC.

This clone was found once. CDR3 bases: TGTGCCGGCCAGCGAGGGGGTAGCAATCAGCCCCAGCATTTT. This gives the protein CAGQRGGSNQPQHF. V gene TRBV28 combines with J gene TRBJ1-5; D is possibly TRBD1 (6 bases). This CDR3 has 14 amino acids. Trimming took off 11 bases at V and 0 bases at J, with 14 bases between the two ends. Looked up from germline, CDR1 is MDHEN and CDR2 is SYDVKM. The full variable domain, completed using reference TRBV28 and TRBJ1-5, is DVKVTQSSRYLVKRTGEKVFLECVQDMDHENMFWYRQDPGLGLRLIYFSYDVKMKEKGDIPEGYSVSREKKERFSLILESASTNQTSMYLCAGQRGGSNQPQHFGDGTRLSIL.

The rearrangement links TRBV7-9 to TRBJ1-3; TRBD1 is a possible D gene (5 bases). V was clipped by 1 base and J by 1 base, with 14 bases between them. The CDR3 totals 17 residues. Looked up from germline, CDR1 is SEHNR and CDR2 is FQNEAQ (reference sequence). The CDR3 DNA reads TGTGCCAGCAGCTTAGGAGTAGGGGTAGGATCTGGAAACACCATATATTTT. It yields the protein CASSLGVGVGSGNTIYF.

This clone was counted a few times. The V call is TRBV9, the J call TRBJ2-5; D ambiguous. The V end lost 4 bases, the J end lost 4 bases, and 11 bases lay between the germline ends. CDR1 and CDR2 (germline): SGDLS, YYNGEE. This CDR3 has 13 amino acids. CDR3 in DNA: TGTGCCAGCAGCTCGAGCCCCCTAGAGACCCAGTACTTC. This gives the protein CASSSSPLETQYF.

The rearrangement joins TRBV27 to TRBJ2-5, with no clear D. Trimming removed 8 bases from V and 6 bases from J, with 7 bases in between. Germline lookup yields CDR1 MNHEY and CDR2 SMNVEV (reference sequence). The CDR3 consists of 10 residues. This chain's CDR3 is CASGRQTQYF. In DNA form, the CDR3 reads TGTGCCAGCGGGCGACAGACCCAGTACTTC.

The V call is TRBV9, the J call TRBJ2-1; possible D gene TRBD2, 6 bases. Germline V gene lookup returns CDR1 SGDLS and CDR2 YYNGEE. This CDR3 comprises 15 residues. Trimming left V 4 bases short and J 4 bases short, with 15 bases between. The DNA for the CDR3 is TGTGCCAGCAGCCCTTTCGGGAGTCAGTACAATGAGCAGTTCTTC. Protein sequence: CASSPFGSQYNEQFF.

J is TRBJ2-3 and V is TRBV5-1; possible D gene TRBD2, 9 bases. This CDR3 comprises 19 residues. Trimming stripped 4 bases from V and 3 bases from J, with 27 bases between. The germline CDR1 and CDR2 sequences are SGHRS and YFSETQ. CDR3: CASSLRPGGASGGTDTQYF. In DNA form, the CDR3 reads TGCGCCAGCAGCCTGCGCCCAGGGGGCGCAAGCGGGGGGACAGATACGCAGTATTTT.

This clone was seen a handful of times. The genes are TRBV11-2 and TRBJ2-1; no firm D call. Germline-derived CDR1 and CDR2 are SGHAT and FQNNGV. V dropped 2 bases and J dropped 13 bases, with 9 bases sitting between them. This CDR3 comprises 11 residues. CDR3 DNA sequence: TGTGCCAGCAGCTTACTAGGCCTACAGTTCTTC. This codes for CASSLLGLQFF.

This clone came up a few times. The V gene is TRBV5-1, the J gene TRBJ1-3, with a weak D call TRBD1 (6 bases). V dropped 4 bases and J dropped 5 bases, with 16 bases sitting between them. Germline V lookup: CDR1 SGHRS, CDR2 YFSETQ. The CDR3 has 15 amino acids. CDR3 sequence (DNA): TGCGCCAGCAGCGATGGCAGGGGCTTACGAAACACCATATATTTT. Its translation: CASSDGRGLRNTIYF. Full variable domain (outside the CDR3, taken from reference TRBV5-1 and TRBJ1-3): KAGVTQTPRYLIKTRGQQVTLSCSPISGHRSVSWYQQTPGQGLQFLFEYFSETQRNKGNFPGRFSGRQFSNSRSEMNVSTLELGDSALYLCASSDGRGLRNTIYFGEGSWLTVV.

The genes are TRBV6-2 or TRBV6-3 and TRBJ1-5; D may be TRBD1 (5 bases). V dropped 2 bases and J dropped 2 bases, with 7 bases sitting between them. CDR1 MNHEY and CDR2 SVGEGT come from the germline V gene. The CDR3 loop spans 14 amino acids. The CDR3 bases are TGTGCCAGCAGTTACGGGGGGGGCAATCAGCCCCAGCATTTT. It yields the protein CASSYGGGNQPQHF.

This chain connects TRBV20-1 to TRBJ2-7, with 7 bases matching TRBD1. The CDR3 runs to 14 residues. V lost 3 bases, J lost 3 bases, and 8 bases stayed unmatched. The germline gives CDR1 DFQATT, CDR2 SNEGSKA (reference sequence). CDR3 amino acids: CSASNPRDSYEQYF. The CDR3 DNA follows: TGCAGTGCTAGTAACCCACGGGACAGCTACGAGCAGTACTTC.